The present T cell receptor (beta chain) was sequenced within a study of blood T cell repertoires in COVID-19. CDR3 length equals 14 residues. The V and J ends lost 5 bases and 2 bases respectively, with 13 bases between them. Germline V gene sequence: CDR1 SGHTA, CDR2 FQGTGA. The protocol was immunoSEQ multiplex PCR, while the TCRdb copy is restricted to in-frame clones and leaves out a portion. The data contain about 280,000 clones, over 75% of them singletons. Sequences were obtained from peripheral blood. The sequence came from a human donor in a cohort sampled during active COVID-19. This chain connects TRBV7-3 to TRBJ2-7; D unclear. CDR3 amino acids: CASSREPPPYEQYF. In nucleotides, the CDR3 is TGTGCCAGCAGCCGAGAGCCCCCCCCCTACGAGCAGTACTTC.